This T cell receptor beta chain comes out of a study of T cell responses to AZD1222 COVID-19 vaccine. Across the study: It was second doses at about 4 or about 12 weeks that were pooled. General observations from the study: Nearly half of spike-specific TCRs reportedly target unmutated variant regions.

Here immunoSEQ multiplex PCR was the method, and the copy in TCRdb shows in-frame clones only, minus some. The sample holds about 260,000 clones, over 85% seen once. Germline-derived CDR1 and CDR2 are MRHNA and SNTAGT. The CDR3 is 13 amino acids. Trimming removed 3 bases from V and 4 bases from J, with 9 bases in between. Regarding this clone: Its antigen is undetermined.

The chain is built from TRBV6-4 and TRBJ1-1; possible D gene TRBD1, 6 bases. The receptor's source is an adult in good health. The sequences come from peripheral blood, collected on day 0 of AZD1222 vaccination. The CDR3 nucleotides read TGTGCCAGCAGTGAACAGGGAAGCACTGAAGCTTTCTTT. Encoded protein: CASSEQGSTEAFF.